This entry concerns a single T cell receptor (beta chain). This specimen belongs to a study of control samples from healthy donors and cancer patients. Using immunoSEQ multiplex PCR, the repertoire was profiled, and TCRdb retains in-frame clones only, with some absent. The table records some 130,000 clones, about 95% of them present only once. Trimming removed 5 bases from V and 2 bases from J, with 9 bases in between. This CDR3 contains 13 residues. The germline V gene has CDR1 MNHEY and CDR2 SVGEGT. The V gene is TRBV6-2 or TRBV6-3, the J gene TRBJ2-5; D gene unclear. The sequencing input was blood. The clonotype comes from a man in his thirties or forties in good health. Written as DNA, the CDR3 is TGTGCCAGCAGTCTCTCTGGACAAGAGACCCAGTACTTC. It translates to CASSLSGQETQYF.